The entry below gives a single T cell receptor (beta chain) sequence along with its context. This entry belongs to a study of blood T cell repertoires in COVID-19. At the level of the study: The United States, Italy and Spain provided the acute and convalescent COVID-19 samples. Nucleic acid was either cDNA or gDNA, and it came from T cells, B-cell-depleted T cells, or PBMCs.

The germline CDR1 and CDR2 sequences are SNHLY and FYNNEI. Losses at the gene ends were 8 bases for V and 5 bases for J; bases not matched to a gene: 5. The CDR3 runs 13 residues. Per the study methods: Estimation of nucleated cell counts was performed using reference gene primer amplification. Sequenced by immunoSEQ multiplex PCR; TCRdb stores in-frame clones only, minus some. From that table come the V and J calls and clone size; the DNA was used to work out D and trimming. This repertoire shows about 200,000 clones, about 85% found once; its top ten account for around a fifth. Sequences were obtained from peripheral blood. The chain joins TRBV2 to TRBJ1-4; 7 bases are shared with TRBD1. This clonotype was sampled from a man in his 60s with active or convalescent COVID-19. The CDR3 nucleotides are TGTGCCAGCGCCGGGACAGTGAATGAAAAACTGTTTTTT. This translates into CASAGTVNEKLFF.